These T cell receptor beta chains were read from a single sample in a study of shared clonotypes between healthy human individuals. Data came from immunoSEQ multiplex PCR; TCRdb stores just in-frame clones and leaves some out. There are roughly 2.5 million clones in the sample; just over 90% occur only once, and 0.13% to 0.15% lies in the top ten. Sample: naive CD4+ T cells sorted from blood. These receptor sequences come from a man in his late teens or twenties in good health. The CDR3 runs from the conserved cysteine through the conserved F or W. The order of the fields is J gene, D gene, V gene, clone size, CDR3 DNA, CDR3 protein. D genes are given only for firm matches. Only some rows state a clone size, as once, few, many or a class for expanded clones.

TRBJ1-3,NA,TRBV11-2,NA,TGTGCCAGCAGCTTAAGTGGCACTCTCTCTGGAAACACCATATATTTT,CASSLSGTLSGNTIYF
TRBJ1-2,NA,TRBV30,once,TGTGCCTGGAGTCGTTTGAGGGAAAGGGGTGGCTACACCTTC,CAWSRLRERGGYTF
TRBJ1-1,NA,TRBV27,NA,TGTGCCAGCAGTTTATTAAGCAAGGGGCACACTGAAGCTTTCTTT,CASSLLSKGHTEAFF
TRBJ2-5,NA,TRBV2,NA,TGTGCCAGCAGTGAAAGGGGGGGGCCGTTTCAAGAGACCCAGTACTTC,CASSERGGPFQETQYF
TRBJ1-4,NA,TRBV5-6,NA,TGTGCCAGCAGCTTGAAACAGACGGGCACTAATGAAAAACTGTTTTTT,CASSLKQTGTNEKLFF
TRBJ1-2,NA,TRBV7-2,NA,TGTGCCAGCAGCTTAGCGGAGGGGGTAGGCTATGGCTACACCTTC,CASSLAEGVGYGYTF
TRBJ2-5,TRBD2,TRBV18,NA,TGTGCCAGCTCACCCGGGACTAGCGGAGGGGAGACCCAGTACTTC,CASSPGTSGGETQYF
TRBJ2-5,TRBD2,TRBV15,NA,TGTGCCACCAGCAGAGTTGGCGGGGGGCCTGAGACCCAGTACTTC,CATSRVGGGPETQYF
TRBJ2-7,NA,TRBV6-1,NA,TGTGCCACACGTCGTTCCTACGAGCAGTACTTC,CATRRSYEQYF
TRBJ1-5,NA,TRBV2,NA,TGTGCCAGCAGTGAGGTCGGGGTTCAGCCCCAGCATTTT,CASSEVGVQPQHF
TRBJ2-1,NA,TRBV7-9,NA,TGTGCCAGCAGCCCGAAGCTCCGGCAGGCTGAGCAGTTCTTC,CASSPKLRQAEQFF
TRBJ2-1,NA,TRBV6-1,NA,TGTGCCAGCAGGGACTTTGATCGACGCGAGCAGTTCTTC,CASRDFDRREQFF
TRBJ1-6,TRBD1,TRBV2,once,TGTGCCAGCAGTGAAGGGGGACAGGGGGGAAAAAATTCACCCCTCCACTTT,CASSEGGQGGKNSPLHF
TRBJ2-7,NA,TRBV28,once,TGTGCCAGCAGTTCCCCAGAAATTTTAGAGCAGTACTTC,CASSSPEILEQYF
TRBJ2-7,NA,TRBV5-4,NA,TGTGCCAGCAGCTTGCAGGGAGCCTACGAGCAGTACTTC,CASSLQGAYEQYF
TRBJ2-7,NA,TRBV2,NA,TGTGCCAGCAGTGTAAACCTCCTTCCCTACGAGCAGTACTTC,CASSVNLLPYEQYF
TRBJ1-5,TRBD1,TRBV27,few,TGTGCCAGCAGATCGACAGGGCTTGGAAATCAGCCCCAGCATTTT,CASRSTGLGNQPQHF
TRBJ1-2,NA,TRBV5-1,NA,TGCGCCAGCAGCACGGGACACTCTAACTATGGCTACACCTTC,CASSTGHSNYGYTF
TRBJ2-7,TRBD2,TRBV7-2,NA,TGTGCCAGCAGCCTAGCACAGACCGGGACTAGCGGGAAACTCTACGAGCAGTACTTC,CASSLAQTGTSGKLYEQYF
TRBJ2-5,TRBD2,TRBV12-5,NA,TGTGCTAGTGTAGGCGGGGGGCTTTCGGAGACCCAGTACTTC,CASVGGGLSETQYF
TRBJ2-5,NA,TRBV7-6,NA,TGTGCCAGCAGGCGACTCGGAGAAGAGACCCAGTACTTC,CASRRLGEETQYF
TRBJ1-2,TRBD1,TRBV7-2,once,TGTGCCAGCAGCTTACAGGGGGACTATGGCTACACCTTC,CASSLQGDYGYTF
TRBJ1-1,NA,TRBV27,once,TGTGCCAGCAGTAAGGTCCCAGGCCTTCTAAACACTGAAGCTTTCTTT,CASSKVPGLLNTEAFF
TRBJ2-7,NA,TRBV5-1,NA,TGCGCCAGCAGCTTGGACCAGGGTTCACCCTACGAGCAGTACTTC,CASSLDQGSPYEQYF
TRBJ1-2,TRBD1,TRBV5-8,once,TGTGCCAGCAGCTCAGGACAGGCGTTGATCGGCTATGGCTACACCTTC,CASSSGQALIGYGYTF
TRBJ2-1,NA,TRBV6-4,NA,TGTGCCAGCAGTGTCATCGGGGGCTCCTACAATGAGCAGTTCTTC,CASSVIGGSYNEQFF
TRBJ2-1,TRBD2,TRBV2,NA,TGTGCCAGCAGAGATACTAGCGGAGACTACAATGAGCAGTTCTTC,CASRDTSGDYNEQFF
TRBJ1-2,NA,TRBV19,NA,TGTGCCAGTAGTGCAGGACTGATCTATGGCTACACCTTC,CASSAGLIYGYTF
TRBJ2-6,NA,TRBV7-6,NA,TGTGCCAGCAGCTTAGTGACCCCACAGGTCTCTGGGGCCAACGTCCTGACTTTC,CASSLVTPQVSGANVLTF
TRBJ2-3,NA,TRBV5-8,NA,TGTGCCAGCAGCTTGGGGTTGATCACAGATACGCAGTATTTT,CASSLGLITDTQYF
TRBJ1-2,NA,TRBV9,NA,TGTGCCAGCAGCGTAGCTTGGGACGGCACCTATGGCTACACCTTC,CASSVAWDGTYGYTF
TRBJ1-1,NA,TRBV30,NA,TGTGCCTGGAAACCCTCGATGAACACTGAAGCTTTCTTT,CAWKPSMNTEAFF